This T cell receptor beta chain was found in a study of shared T cell receptors in the human thymus. CDR3 length equals 15 residues. The V segment lost 5 bases and the J segment 6 bases; nucleotides outside the gene matches: 7. The germline gives CDR1 SGHTA, CDR2 FQGTGA. Clones were read by immunoSEQ multiplex PCR, and TCRdb kept only the in-frame ones, dropping some. Of hundreds of thousands of clones in the sample, more than 75% were seen once. The same specimen was also included in a second study, on human thymus T cells. That source adds: The thymus tissue came from resections taken during corrective heart surgery. Use of V and J genes seemed skewed within the thymic and blood repertoires.

This TCR was recovered from a boy less than two years old with a congenital heart defect. Sequences were obtained from thymocytes. The chain uses TRBV7-3 and TRBJ2-2, with 9 bases fitting TRBD2. The DNA for the CDR3 is TGTGCCAGCAGCCCTTCTAGCGGGGTGGCCGGGGAGCTGTTTTTT. This gives the protein CASSPSSGVAGELFF. The full variable domain, in which reference TRBV7-3 and TRBJ2-2 provide the parts outside the CDR3, is GAGVSQTPSNKVTEKGKYVELRCDPISGHTALYWYRQSLGQGPEFLIYFQGTGAADDSGLPNDRFFAVRPEGSVSTLKIQRTERGDSAVYLCASSPSSGVAGELFFGEGSRLTVL.